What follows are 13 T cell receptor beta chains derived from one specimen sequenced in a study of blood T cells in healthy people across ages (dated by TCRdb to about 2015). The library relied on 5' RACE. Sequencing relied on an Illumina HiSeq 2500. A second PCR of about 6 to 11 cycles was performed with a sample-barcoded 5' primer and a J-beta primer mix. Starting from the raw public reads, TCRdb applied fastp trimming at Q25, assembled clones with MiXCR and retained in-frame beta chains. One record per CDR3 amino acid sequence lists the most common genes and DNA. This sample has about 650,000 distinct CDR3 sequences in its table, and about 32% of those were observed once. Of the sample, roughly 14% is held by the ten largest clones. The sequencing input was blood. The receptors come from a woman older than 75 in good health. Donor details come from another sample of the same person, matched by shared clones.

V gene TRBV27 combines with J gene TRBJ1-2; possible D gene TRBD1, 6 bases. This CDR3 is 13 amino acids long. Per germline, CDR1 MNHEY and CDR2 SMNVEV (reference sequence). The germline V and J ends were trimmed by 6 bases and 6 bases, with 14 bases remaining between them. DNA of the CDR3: TGTGCCAGCAGAGCGACAGGTACGGATGGCTACACCTTC. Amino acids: CASRATGTDGYTF.

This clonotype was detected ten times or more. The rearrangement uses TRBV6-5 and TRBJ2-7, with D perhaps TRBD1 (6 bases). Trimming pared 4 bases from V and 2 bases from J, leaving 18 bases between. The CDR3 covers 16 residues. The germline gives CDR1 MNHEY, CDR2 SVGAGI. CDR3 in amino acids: CASSSRGGMGTYEQYF. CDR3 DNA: TGTGCCAGCAGTTCCCGAGGGGGAATGGGAACCTACGAGCAGTACTTC.

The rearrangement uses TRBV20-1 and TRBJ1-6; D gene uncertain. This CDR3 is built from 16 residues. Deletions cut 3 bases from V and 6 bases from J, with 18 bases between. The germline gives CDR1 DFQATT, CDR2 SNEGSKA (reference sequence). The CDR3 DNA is TGCAGTGCTAGTCGCCCCCTGACTGGCCTTAATTCACCCCTCCACTTT. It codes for CSASRPLTGLNSPLHF.

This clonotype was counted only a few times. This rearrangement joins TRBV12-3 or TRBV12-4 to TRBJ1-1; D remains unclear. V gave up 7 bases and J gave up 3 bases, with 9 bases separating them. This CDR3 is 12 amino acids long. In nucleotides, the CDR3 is TGTGCCAGCAAAAAGACATACACTGAAGCTTTCTTT. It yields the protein CASKKTYTEAFF.

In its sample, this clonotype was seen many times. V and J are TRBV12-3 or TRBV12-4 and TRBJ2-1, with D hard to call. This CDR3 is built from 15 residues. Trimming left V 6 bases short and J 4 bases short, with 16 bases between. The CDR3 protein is CASRPGYGPYNEQFF. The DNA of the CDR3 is TGTGCCAGCAGACCGGGCTACGGGCCGTACAATGAGCAGTTCTTC.

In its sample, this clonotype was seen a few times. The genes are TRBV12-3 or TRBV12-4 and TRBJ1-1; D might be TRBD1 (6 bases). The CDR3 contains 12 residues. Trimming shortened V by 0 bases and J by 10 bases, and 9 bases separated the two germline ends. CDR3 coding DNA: TGTGCCAGCAGTTTAGCGTCAGGGGCAGCTTTCTTT. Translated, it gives CASSLASGAAFF.

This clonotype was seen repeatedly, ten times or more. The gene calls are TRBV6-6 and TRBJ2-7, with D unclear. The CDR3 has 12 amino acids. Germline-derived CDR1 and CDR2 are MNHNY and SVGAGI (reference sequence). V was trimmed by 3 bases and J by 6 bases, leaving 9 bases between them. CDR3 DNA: TGTGCCAGCAGTTATGATCGGCGCGAGCAGTACTTC. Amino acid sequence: CASSYDRREQYF.

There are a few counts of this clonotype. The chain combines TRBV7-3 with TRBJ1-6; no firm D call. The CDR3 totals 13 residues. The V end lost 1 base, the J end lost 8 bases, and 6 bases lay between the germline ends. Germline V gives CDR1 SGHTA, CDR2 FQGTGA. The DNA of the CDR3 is TGTGCCAGCAGCTTAAACGGGTATTCACCCCTCCACTTT. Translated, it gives CASSLNGYSPLHF.

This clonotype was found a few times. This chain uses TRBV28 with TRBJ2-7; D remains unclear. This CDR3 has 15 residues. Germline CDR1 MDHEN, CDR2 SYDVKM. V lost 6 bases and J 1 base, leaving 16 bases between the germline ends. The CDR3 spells CASRGLFASSYEQYF. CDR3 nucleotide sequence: TGTGCCAGCAGGGGTCTCTTCGCCAGTTCCTACGAGCAGTACTTC.

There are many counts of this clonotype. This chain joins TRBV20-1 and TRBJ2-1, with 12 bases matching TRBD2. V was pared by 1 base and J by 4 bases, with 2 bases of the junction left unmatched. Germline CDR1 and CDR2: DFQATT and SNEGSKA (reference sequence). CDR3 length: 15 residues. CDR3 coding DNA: TGCAGTGCTAGAGTAGGACTAGCGGGATACAATGAGCAGTTCTTC. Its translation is CSARVGLAGYNEQFF.

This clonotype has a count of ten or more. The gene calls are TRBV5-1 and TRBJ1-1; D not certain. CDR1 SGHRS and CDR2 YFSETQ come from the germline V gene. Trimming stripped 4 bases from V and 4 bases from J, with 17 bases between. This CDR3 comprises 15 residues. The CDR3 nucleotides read TGCGCCAGCAGCCCCGACACCCTAGGACGCACTGAAGCTTTCTTT. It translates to CASSPDTLGRTEAFF.

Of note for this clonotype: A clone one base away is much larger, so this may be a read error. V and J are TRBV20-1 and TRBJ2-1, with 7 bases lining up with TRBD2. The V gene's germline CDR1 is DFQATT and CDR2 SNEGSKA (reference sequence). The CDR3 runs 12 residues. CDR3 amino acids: CGASGGNNEQFF. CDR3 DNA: TGCGGCGCCTCGGGGGGAAACAATGAGCAGTTCTTC.

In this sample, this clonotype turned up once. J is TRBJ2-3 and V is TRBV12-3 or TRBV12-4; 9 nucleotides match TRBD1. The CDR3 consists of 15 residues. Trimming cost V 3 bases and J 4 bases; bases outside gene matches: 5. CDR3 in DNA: TGTGCCAGCAGTTTCGGGACAGGGAGCGCAGATACGCAGTATTTT. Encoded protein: CASSFGTGSADTQYF.